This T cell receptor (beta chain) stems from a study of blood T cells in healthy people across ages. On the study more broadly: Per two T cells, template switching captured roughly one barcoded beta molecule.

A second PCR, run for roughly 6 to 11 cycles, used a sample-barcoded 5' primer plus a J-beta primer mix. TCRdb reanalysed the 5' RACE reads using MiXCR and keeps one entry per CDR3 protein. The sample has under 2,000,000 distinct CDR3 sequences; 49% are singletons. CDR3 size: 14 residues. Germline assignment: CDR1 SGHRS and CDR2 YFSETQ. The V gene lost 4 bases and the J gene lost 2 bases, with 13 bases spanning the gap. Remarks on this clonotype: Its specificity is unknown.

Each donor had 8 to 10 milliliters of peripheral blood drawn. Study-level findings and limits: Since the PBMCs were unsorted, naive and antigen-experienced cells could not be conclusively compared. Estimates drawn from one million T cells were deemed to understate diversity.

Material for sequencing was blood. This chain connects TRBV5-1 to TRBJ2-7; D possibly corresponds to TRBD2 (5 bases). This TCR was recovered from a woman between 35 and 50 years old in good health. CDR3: CASSNPGGTYEQYF. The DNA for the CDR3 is TGCGCCAGCAGCAACCCAGGAGGTACCTACGAGCAGTACTTC. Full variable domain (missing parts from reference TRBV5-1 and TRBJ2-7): KAGVTQTPRYLIKTRGQQVTLSCSPISGHRSVSWYQQTPGQGLQFLFEYFSETQRNKGNFPGRFSGRQFSNSRSEMNVSTLELGDSALYLCASSNPGGTYEQYFGPGTRLTVT.